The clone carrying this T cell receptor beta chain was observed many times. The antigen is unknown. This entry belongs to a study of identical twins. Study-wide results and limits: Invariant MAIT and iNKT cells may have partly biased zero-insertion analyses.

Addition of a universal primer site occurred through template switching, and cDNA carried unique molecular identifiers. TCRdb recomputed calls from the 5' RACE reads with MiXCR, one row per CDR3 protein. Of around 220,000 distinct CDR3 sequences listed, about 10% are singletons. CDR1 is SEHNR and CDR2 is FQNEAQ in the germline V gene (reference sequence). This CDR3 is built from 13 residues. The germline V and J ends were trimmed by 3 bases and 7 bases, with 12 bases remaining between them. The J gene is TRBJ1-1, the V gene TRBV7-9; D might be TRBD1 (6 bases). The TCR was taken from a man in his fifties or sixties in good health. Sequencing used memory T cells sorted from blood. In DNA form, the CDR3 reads TGTGCCAGCAGCTTGCAGGGGAAGGGTGAAGCTTTCTTT. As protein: CASSLQGKGEAFF.